Listed here is a single T cell receptor beta chain. In the original workflow: Reference gene primers were amplified, and this amplification served to estimate nucleated cell counts. Measured with immunoSEQ multiplex PCR; TCRdb has only the in-frame clones, and not every one. V and J calls and clone size are copied from that table; D and trimming were computed from the DNA. The table records 100,000 to 150,000 clones, around 86% of them present only once. This record comes from a study of blood T cell repertoires in COVID-19. Study context: PBMCs, B-cell-depleted T cells, or T cells provided the cDNA or gDNA that made up the material.

Trimming took off 5 bases at V and 10 bases at J, with 14 bases between the two ends. The germline gives CDR1 MNHEY, CDR2 SVGAGI. The CDR3 has 12 residues. This chain uses TRBV6-5 with TRBJ1-1; maybe TRBD1 (6 bases). This TCR derives from a man aged 55-75 years with acute or convalescent COVID-19. The sequencing sample was made of peripheral blood. The CDR3 spells CASSNNRDGAFF. The CDR3 bases are TGTGCCAGCAGTAACAACAGGGATGGAGCTTTCTTT.